A single sample is the source of the 18 T cell receptor beta chains below, sequenced in a study of blood T cell repertoires in COVID-19. The table came from immunoSEQ multiplex PCR; TCRdb's copy has only in-frame clones and leaves some out. The repertoire has 270,000 or so clones, about 89% of them found once; the top ten carry approximately 10%. Source material: peripheral blood. Receptor source: a man aged 35 to 55 with active or convalescent COVID-19.

The chain has TRBV21-1 and TRBJ1-3; the DNA was not used to check the table's D call, TRBD1. TRBV21-1 is annotated as a pseudogene. CDR3 length: 16 residues. The DNA for the CDR3 is TGTGCCAGCAATAATTCCGAGGGGGCAGTCAGAAACACCATATATTTT. This sequence encodes CASNNSEGAVRNTIYF.

This clone was seen only a few times. This chain connects TRBV29-1 to TRBJ2-3, with TRBD1 identical over 7 bases. From germline, CDR1 is SQVTM and CDR2 ANQGSEA. V was pared by 8 bases and J by 4 bases, with 6 bases of the junction left unmatched. The CDR3 is 12 residues long. DNA for the CDR3: TGCAGCTTAAGGGGGCCCGCAGATACGCAGTATTTT. Translating it yields CSLRGPADTQYF.

The chain is built from TRBV12-3 or TRBV12-4 and TRBJ1-2; D unclear. Deletions cut 2 bases from V and 8 bases from J, with 12 bases between. This CDR3 has 13 amino acids. The CDR3 coding sequence is TGTGCCAGCAGTTTAAGTCCCGCGCCGGGCTACACCTTC. This encodes CASSLSPAPGYTF.

CDR3 nucleotide sequence: TGCGCCAGCAGCTCAGCTGGGGCCAACGTCCTGACTTTC. Translation gives CASSSAGANVLTF. This sequence joins TRBV5-1 and TRBJ2-6; no clear D. This CDR3 spans 13 amino acids. V was trimmed by 3 bases and J by 2 bases, leaving 3 bases between them. Per the germline V gene, CDR1 is SGHRS and CDR2 is YFSETQ.

The chain couples TRBV6-1 to TRBJ1-3; possible D gene TRBD1, 6 bases. Germline CDR1 MNHNS, CDR2 SASEGT. The CDR3 spans 17 residues. Trimming took 3 bases from V and 0 from J, leaving 15 bases between them. CDR3 nucleotide sequence: TGTGCCAGCAGTGATTCCCGGGACAAGATCTCTGGAAACACCATATATTTT. Amino acid sequence: CASSDSRDKISGNTIYF.

A few counts support this clone. The chain joins TRBV6-5 to TRBJ2-1, with D perhaps TRBD1 (5 bases). Trimming stripped 3 bases from V and 9 bases from J, with 9 bases between. This CDR3 contains 12 residues. CDR1 MNHEY and CDR2 SVGAGI come from the germline V gene. CDR3 bases: TGTGCCAGCAGTTATACCAGGGCTGAGCAGTTCTTC. Translating gives CASSYTRAEQFF.

V and J are TRBV7-2 and TRBJ1-6, with 7 nucleotides matching TRBD1. J gave up 7 bases and V 5 bases, and 8 bases lay outside the gene matches. This CDR3 has 15 residues. CDR1 and CDR2 from the germline V gene are SGHTA and FQGNSA. In DNA, the CDR3 is TGTGCCAGCAGCCCACGACAGGGAACAAATTCACCCCTCCACTTT. Protein product: CASSPRQGTNSPLHF.

The chain links TRBV13 to TRBJ2-7; 9 nucleotides agree with TRBD2. Germline V gene lookup returns CDR1 PRHDT and CDR2 FYEKMQ (reference sequence). The CDR3 length is 12 residues. With 7 bases clipped from V and 6 bases from J, the junction kept 4 bases outside the gene matches. The chain's CDR3 is CASKTSGREQYF. For the CDR3, the DNA is TGTGCCAGCAAGACTAGCGGTCGCGAGCAGTACTTC.

The chain links TRBV15 to TRBJ1-5, with a possible D match to TRBD1 (5 bases). The CDR3 runs 14 residues. Trimming cost V 0 bases and J 7 bases, with 10 bases left between them. From germline, CDR1 is LNHNV and CDR2 YYDKDF (reference sequence). CDR3 sequence (DNA): TGTGCCACCAGCAGAGATGGGGGGATCCAGCCCCAGCATTTT. Amino acid sequence: CATSRDGGIQPQHF.

V is TRBV6-5 and J is TRBJ1-2; D call uncertain. This CDR3 has 14 amino acids. Deletions cut 0 bases from V and 5 bases from J, with 10 bases between. Germline lookup yields CDR1 MNHEY and CDR2 SVGAGI. The CDR3 sequence is CASSYSTSIYGYTF. The CDR3 DNA sequence: TGTGCCAGCAGTTACTCGACTAGCATTTATGGCTACACCTTC.

The gene calls are TRBV12-3 or TRBV12-4 and TRBJ1-2; TRBD1 agrees at 8 bases. With V trimmed by 7 bases and J by 4 bases, 5 bases remained unmatched. The CDR3 runs 13 residues. Here the CDR3 reads CASIYTGGYGYTF. For the CDR3, the DNA is TGTGCCAGCATCTATACAGGGGGCTATGGCTACACCTTC.

The chain recombines TRBV2 with TRBJ2-1; 7 bases are shared with TRBD2. From germline, CDR1 is SNHLY and CDR2 FYNNEI. V shed 3 bases, J shed 6 bases, and the junction held 8 bases outside the gene matches. The CDR3 has 15 residues. CDR3 nucleotide sequence: TGTGCCAGCAGTGACGGCGGGAGAAGGGTCAATGAGCAGTTCTTC. It codes for CASSDGGRRVNEQFF.

This sequence joins TRBV11-3 and TRBJ2-7; 11 nucleotides match TRBD2. Germline CDR1 and CDR2: SGHNT and YENEEA. The trim removed 2 bases at V and 2 bases at J, leaving 2 bases unmatched. The CDR3 has 15 residues. Written as DNA, the CDR3 is TGTGCCAGCAGCTTAATTAGCGGGAGGGCCTACGAGCAGTACTTC. Its translation: CASSLISGRAYEQYF.

This clone appeared a few times. The chain joins TRBV20-1 to TRBJ1-2, with 7 bases aligning to TRBD1. Germline CDR1 and CDR2: DFQATT and SNEGSKA (reference sequence). CDR3 length equals 16 residues. V lost 3 bases to trimming and J lost 0 bases; unmatched junction nucleotides: 10. CDR3 in DNA: TGCAGTGCTAGTGGGCCAGGGGGGTCGACTAACTATGGCTACACCTTC. Its protein is CSASGPGGSTNYGYTF.

The chain uses TRBV9 and TRBJ2-3, with D possibly TRBD2 on 6 matching bases. The CDR3 extends over 15 amino acids. Between the trimmed V and J ends, which lost 0 bases and 6 bases, there was a span of 14 bases. The V gene's germline CDR1 is SGDLS and CDR2 YYNGEE. This CDR3 reads CASSVDPGSMDTQYF. CDR3 DNA sequence: TGTGCCAGCAGCGTAGACCCCGGGAGTATGGATACGCAGTATTTT. The whole variable domain, remainder taken from reference TRBV9 and TRBJ2-3, is DSGVTQTPKHLITATGQRVTLRCSPRSGDLSVYWYQQSLDQGLQFLIQYYNGEERAKGNILERFSAQQFPDLHSELNLSSLELGDSALYFCASSVDPGSMDTQYFGPGTRLTVL.

The rearrangement joins TRBV29-1 to TRBJ1-5; D remains ambiguous. Germline V gives CDR1 SQVTM, CDR2 ANQGSEA. The V end was cut by 3 bases, the J end by 2 bases, with 8 bases between. The CDR3 runs 13 residues. The CDR3 spells CSVESGGNQPQHF. CDR3 DNA: TGCAGCGTTGAGTCCGGAGGCAATCAGCCCCAGCATTTT.

This clone occurred once. V gene TRBV4-1 combines with J gene TRBJ2-4; TRBD2 matches at 13 bases. Germline CDR1 and CDR2: MGHRA and YSYEKL. V lost 3 bases to trimming and J lost 4 bases; unmatched junction nucleotides: 3. The CDR3 contains 16 residues. The CDR3 DNA reads as TGCGCCAGCAGCCACGGGACTAGCGGGGCTAAAAACATTCAGTACTTC. This sequence encodes CASSHGTSGAKNIQYF.

V is TRBV5-1 and J is TRBJ1-1, with no clear D. V was clipped by 0 bases and J by 4 bases, with 13 bases between them. The CDR3 sequence is 15 residues long. From germline, CDR1 is SGHRS and CDR2 YFSETQ. CDR3 amino acids: CASSLDVPWSTEAFF. The CDR3 DNA sequence: TGCGCCAGCAGCTTGGATGTCCCGTGGAGCACTGAAGCTTTCTTT.